What follows are 19 T cell receptor beta chains derived from one specimen sequenced in a study of T cells in Graves' hyperthyroidism and ophthalmopathy (dated 2019 in TCRdb). Library preparation was by multiplex PCR. The sequencer was an Illumina HiSeq 2000. Amplification of TCR beta CDR3 regions was carried out from RNA transcripts. The TCR CDR3 was subjected to a first round of RT-PCR using the HTBI primer set and the Qiagen OneStep RT-PCR kit. TCRdb trimmed public reads at Q25 via fastp, called clones via MiXCR and kept in-frame beta chains. Every distinct CDR3 protein forms one entry, paired with its most common genes and DNA. In all, the sample holds around 500,000 distinct CDR3 sequences, and roughly 15% of those were seen once. In total, the top ten clones hold approximately 15% of the sample. Sequencing input: blood. The receptors were gathered from a woman between 40 and 50 years old with Graves' hyperthyroidism.

This chain joins TRBV6-1 and TRBJ1-1; D uncertain. CDR3 length: 14 amino acids. CDR1 and CDR2 (germline): MNHNS, SASEGT. V dropped 5 bases and J dropped 1 base, with 11 bases sitting between them. The DNA for the CDR3 is TGTGCCAGCAGTCTCCCCCGTCCGAACACTGAAGCTTTCTTT. This codes for CASSLPRPNTEAFF.

This clonotype was seen ten or more times. The chain employs TRBV7-8 and TRBJ2-5; a possible D gene is TRBD1 (6 bases). The germline V gene has CDR1 SGHVS and CDR2 FQNEAQ. The CDR3 has 13 residues. Deletions cut 6 bases from V and 5 bases from J, with 13 bases between. The CDR3 bases are TGTGCCAGCAGGCCACAGGGTTTGGAGACCCAGTACTTC. Its translation is CASRPQGLETQYF.

V gene TRBV19 combines with J gene TRBJ2-3, with D possibly being TRBD1 (7 bases). Between the trimmed V and J ends, which lost 7 bases and 8 bases, there was a span of 13 bases. Germline V CDR1 and CDR2: LNHDA, SQIVND (reference sequence). The CDR3 extends over 12 amino acids. The CDR3 DNA reads TGTGCCAGTAACGACCAGGGGGGTACGCAGTATTTT. Protein: CASNDQGGTQYF.

This clonotype was seen a few times. The chain uses TRBV7-6 and TRBJ2-1, with 11 bases matching TRBD2. With V trimmed by 7 bases and J by 3 bases, 5 bases remained unmatched. Germline CDR1 and CDR2: SGHVS and FNYEAQ. CDR3 size: 15 residues. CDR3 DNA: TGTGCCAGCACCGAGACTAGCGGGAACTACAATGAGCAGTTCTTC. Residues: CASTETSGNYNEQFF.

The chain has TRBV15 and TRBJ2-2; the D is unclear. Germline values: CDR1 LNHNV, CDR2 YYDKDF (reference sequence). Trimming took 0 bases from V and 8 from J, leaving 4 bases between them. The CDR3 totals 12 residues. The CDR3 DNA reads as TGTGCCACCAGCAGAGAGGGAGGGGAGCTGTTTTTT. The encoded protein is CATSREGGELFF.

This clonotype was seen repeatedly, ten times or more. The V call is TRBV15, the J call TRBJ1-5; TRBD1 might be the D (5 bases). This CDR3 has 14 amino acids. Trimming shortened V by 3 bases and J by 3 bases, and 9 bases separated the two germline ends. Germline CDR1 LNHNV, CDR2 YYDKDF (reference sequence). The CDR3 DNA follows: TGTGCCACCAGCAGGGGCAGGGACAATCAGCCCCAGCATTTT. Residues: CATSRGRDNQPQHF.

The sample holds a few counts of this clonotype. This chain links TRBV5-1 with TRBJ2-5; 8 positions match TRBD1. The CDR3 is made up of 15 amino acids. The J segment lost 1 base and the V segment lost 6 bases, leaving 8 bases of the junction unmatched. From germline, CDR1 is SGHRS and CDR2 YFSETQ. The CDR3 spells CASTALRGPQETQYF. In DNA, the CDR3 is TGCGCCAGCACTGCCCTCAGGGGGCCCCAAGAGACCCAGTACTTC.

Ten or more counts support this clonotype. The chain carries TRBV2 and TRBJ2-2, with 8 positions matching TRBD1. This CDR3 is built from 16 residues. The junction had 10 bases not matched to a gene; V was cut back by 3 bases and J by 7 bases. Germline V gene lookup returns CDR1 SNHLY and CDR2 FYNNEI. The CDR3 DNA sequence: TGTGCCAGCAGTGAGGTCGCAGGGGGCGCAGGCGGGGAGCTGTTTTTT. This codes for CASSEVAGGAGGELFF.

This clonotype was seen ten or more times. This chain links TRBV12-3 or TRBV12-4 with TRBJ2-7; unclear D gene. V was clipped by 5 bases and J by 2 bases, with 16 bases between them. The CDR3 is 15 residues long. The CDR3, as DNA: TGTGCCAGCAGTCCTTCTTCCGACGGGCCCTACGAGCAGTACTTC. Protein sequence: CASSPSSDGPYEQYF.

In this sample, this clonotype turned up many times. The V gene is TRBV30, the J gene TRBJ1-5; D call uncertain. Germline assignment: CDR1 GTSNPN and CDR2 SVGIG (reference sequence). The CDR3 is 14 amino acids. Trimming shortened V by 1 base and J by 2 bases, and 9 bases separated the two germline ends. CDR3 amino acids: CAWSEMWGNQPQHF. The CDR3 region has the DNA TGTGCCTGGAGTGAGATGTGGGGCAATCAGCCCCAGCATTTT.

This clonotype was recorded many times. This chain uses TRBV3-1 with TRBJ2-7; maybe TRBD2 (6 bases). Deletions cut 0 bases from V and 0 bases from J, with 9 bases between. The CDR3 sequence is 15 residues long. Germline CDR1 reads LGHDT; CDR2 reads YNNKEL (reference sequence). CDR3 in amino acids: CASSQEREPSYEQYF. In DNA form, the CDR3 reads TGTGCCAGCAGCCAAGAACGGGAGCCCTCCTACGAGCAGTACTTC.

This clonotype was recorded at least ten times. The chain uses TRBV2 and TRBJ1-5; the D gene is possibly TRBD1 (5 bases). Per germline, CDR1 SNHLY and CDR2 FYNNEI. V shed 8 bases and J shed 2 bases, with 19 bases lying between them. The CDR3 has 16 residues. CDR3 nucleotides: TGTGCCAGCTCCAGGGATGAAGGTCTGGGCAATCAGCCCCAGCATTTT. It specifies CASSRDEGLGNQPQHF.

This clonotype was observed many times. The chain is built from TRBV19 and TRBJ2-7, with TRBD2 matching over 15 bases. CDR3 length: 15 amino acids. Germline V gene lookup returns CDR1 LNHDA and CDR2 SQIVND (reference sequence). The V gene end was trimmed by 5 bases and the J gene end by 6 bases; junction bases not matched to a gene: 5. The CDR3: CASSQPGLAGGEQYF. CDR3 nucleotides: TGTGCCAGTAGTCAGCCGGGACTAGCGGGAGGCGAGCAGTACTTC.

This clonotype was counted between two and nine times. The CDR3 reads CASSTKPGQGYEQYF. The CDR3 DNA sequence: TGCGCCAGCAGCACAAAGCCGGGACAGGGCTACGAGCAGTACTTC. This rearrangement joins TRBV5-1 to TRBJ2-7; 9 bases map to TRBD1. The V and J ends lost 4 bases and 3 bases, in that order; junction bases with no gene match: 8. The CDR3 has 15 amino acids. Germline CDR1 SGHRS, CDR2 YFSETQ.

This clonotype was detected ten times or more. The chain employs TRBV19 and TRBJ2-1; 7 nucleotides align to TRBD1. The CDR3 contains 17 residues. CDR1 LNHDA and CDR2 SQIVND come from the germline V gene (reference sequence). J lost 5 bases, V lost 8 bases, and 18 bases had no gene match. The CDR3 loop is CASPTDYRGRGNNEQFF. CDR3 nucleotides: TGTGCCAGTCCCACGGATTACAGGGGTAGGGGTAACAATGAGCAGTTCTTC.

In its sample, this clonotype was seen many times. The chain employs TRBV7-9 and TRBJ2-3, with D tentatively TRBD2 (5 bases). Germline assignment: CDR1 SEHNR and CDR2 FQNEAQ (reference sequence). V gave up 5 bases and J gave up 6 bases, with 15 bases separating them. The CDR3 consists of 14 residues. The CDR3: CASSETGNSDTQYF. The CDR3 bases are TGTGCCAGCAGCGAGACCGGGAACTCCGATACGCAGTATTTT. Variable domain in full (rest from reference TRBV7-9 and TRBJ2-3): DTGVSQNPRHKITKRGQNVTFRCDPISEHNRLYWYRQTLGQGPEFLTYFQNEAQLEKSRLLSDRFSAERPKGSFSTLEIQRTEQGDSAMYLCASSETGNSDTQYFGPGTRLTVL.

In regard to this clonotype: A much larger clone differs by one base, so this may be a read error. The chain couples TRBV12-5 to TRBJ2-5; D is possibly TRBD1 (6 bases). Per the germline V gene, CDR1 is LGHNT and CDR2 is FRNRAP. CDR3 length equals 12 residues. V was cut by 2 bases and J by 9 bases, with 10 bases left in between. The CDR3 nucleotides read TGTGCTAGTGGTTTGTCAGGGGAGTCCCAGTACTTC. This sequence encodes CASGLSGESQYF.

A few counts support this clonotype. J is TRBJ1-4 and V is TRBV7-8; D might be TRBD1 (5 bases). Trimming stripped 5 bases from V and 8 bases from J, with 15 bases between. Germline-derived CDR1 and CDR2 are SGHVS and FQNEAQ. The CDR3 runs to 14 residues. CDR3 loop: CASSGKQGNEKLFF. As DNA, the CDR3 is TGTGCCAGCAGCGGAAAGCAGGGCAACGAAAAACTGTTTTTT.

This clonotype was seen repeatedly, ten times or more. CDR3 sequence reads: CASSFSGQGDHEQYF. The CDR3 region has the DNA TGCGCCAGCAGCTTTTCTGGACAGGGGGACCACGAGCAGTACTTC. J is TRBJ2-7 and V is TRBV5-1; TRBD1 matches 10 bases. CDR1 and CDR2 from the germline V gene are SGHRS and YFSETQ. V trimming: 2 bases; J trimming: 5 bases; junction bases outside the gene matches: 7. This CDR3 is built from 15 residues.